The subject of this entry is one TCR beta chain. These data originate in a study of pediatric ulcerative colitis. Rectal tissue came from one to two pinch biopsies taken at colonoscopy. The repertoire was sequenced with immunoSEQ multiplex PCR; TCRdb's copy has only in-frame clones and lacks some. The table includes over 45,000 clones, 60% to 85% detected once. Germline V CDR1 and CDR2: LGHNT, FRNRAP. V dropped 6 bases and J dropped 9; count of bases not matched to a gene: 9. The CDR3 totals 14 residues. V usage is TRBV12-5 and J usage is TRBJ2-7; 12 bases align to TRBD2. The clonotype was recovered from a girl under 18 with moderate ulcerative colitis. Sequencing used gut tissue. The CDR3: CASGQLAGGPRQYF. The CDR3, as DNA: TGTGCTAGTGGCCAACTAGCGGGGGGTCCGAGGCAGTACTTC.